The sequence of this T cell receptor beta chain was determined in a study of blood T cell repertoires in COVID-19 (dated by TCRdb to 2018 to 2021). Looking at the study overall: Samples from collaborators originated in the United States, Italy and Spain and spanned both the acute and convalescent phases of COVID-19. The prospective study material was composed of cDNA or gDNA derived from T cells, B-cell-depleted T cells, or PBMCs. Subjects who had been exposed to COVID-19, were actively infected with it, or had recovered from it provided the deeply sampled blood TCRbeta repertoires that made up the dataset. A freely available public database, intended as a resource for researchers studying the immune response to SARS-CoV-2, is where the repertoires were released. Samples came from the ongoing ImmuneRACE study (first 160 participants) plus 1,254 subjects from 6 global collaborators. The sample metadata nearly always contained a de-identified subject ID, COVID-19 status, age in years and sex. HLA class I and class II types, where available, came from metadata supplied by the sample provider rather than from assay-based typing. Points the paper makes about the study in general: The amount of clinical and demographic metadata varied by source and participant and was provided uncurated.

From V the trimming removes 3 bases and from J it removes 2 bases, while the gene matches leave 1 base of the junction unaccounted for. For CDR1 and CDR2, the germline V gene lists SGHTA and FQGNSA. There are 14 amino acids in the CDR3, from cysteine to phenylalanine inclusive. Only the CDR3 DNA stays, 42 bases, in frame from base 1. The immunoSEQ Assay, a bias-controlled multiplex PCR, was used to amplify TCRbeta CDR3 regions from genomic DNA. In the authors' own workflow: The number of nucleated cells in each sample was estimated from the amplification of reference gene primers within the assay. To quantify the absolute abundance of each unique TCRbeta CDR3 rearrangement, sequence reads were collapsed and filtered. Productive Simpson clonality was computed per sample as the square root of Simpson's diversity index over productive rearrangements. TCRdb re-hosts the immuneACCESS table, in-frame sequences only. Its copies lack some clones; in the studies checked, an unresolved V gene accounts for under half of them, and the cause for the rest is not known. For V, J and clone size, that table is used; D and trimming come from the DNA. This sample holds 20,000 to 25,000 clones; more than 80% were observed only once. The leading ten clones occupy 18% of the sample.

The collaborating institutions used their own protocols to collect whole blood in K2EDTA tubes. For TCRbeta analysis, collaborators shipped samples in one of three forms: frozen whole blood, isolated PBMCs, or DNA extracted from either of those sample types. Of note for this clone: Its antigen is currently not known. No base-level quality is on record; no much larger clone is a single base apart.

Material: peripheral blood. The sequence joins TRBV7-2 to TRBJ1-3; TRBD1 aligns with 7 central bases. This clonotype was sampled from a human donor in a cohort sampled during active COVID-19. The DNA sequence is TGTGCCAGCAGCTTTGGACAGGCTGGAAACACCATATATTTT. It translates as CASSFGQAGNTIYF. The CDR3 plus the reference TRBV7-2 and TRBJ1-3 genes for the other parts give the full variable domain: GAGVSQSPSNKVTEKGKDVELRCDPISGHTALYWYRQSLGQGLEFLIYFQGNSAPDKSGLPSDRFSAERTGGSVSTLTIQRTQQEDSAVYLCASSFGQAGNTIYFGEGSWLTVV.